This T cell receptor beta chain was sequenced in a study of T-cell reconstitution after alpha-beta-depleted transplantation in children. The library targeted TCRbeta and was prepared with unique molecular identifiers. From the PCR reads, TCRdb called clonotypes with MiXCR, one entry per CDR3 protein. The sample yields fewer than 550,000 distinct CDR3 sequences, over 9.5% seen once. Study-wide results and limits: Most T-cell counts and diversity one year after the transplant came from T cells that were newly produced. Surviving recipient T cells and intrathymic progenitors accounted for some patients' high TCRbeta diversity at day 60. Expanded graft clones, several hundred of them, were reportedly the source of alpha-beta T cells about two months after transplant.

In its sample, this clonotype was seen a few times. As yet, its antigen is unknown. The germline V gene has CDR1 SGHRS and CDR2 YFSETQ. The CDR3 length is 16 residues. Trimming cost V 0 bases and J 6 bases; bases outside gene matches: 9. The sequence came from a female patient aged 2 to 10 who had a stem cell transplant for aplastic anemia, so the T cells may come from the graft donor. This specimen was PBMCs, mostly from graft donor cells, taken 180 days after TCRalphabeta/CD19-depleted stem cell transplant. The chain is built from TRBV5-1 and TRBJ2-1, with 7 nucleotides matching TRBD2. CDR3 DNA: TGCGCCAGCAGCTTGGCCGGCAGCGGGACTTTCAATGAGCAGTTCTTC. The encoded protein is CASSLAGSGTFNEQFF.